Listed below are T cell receptor beta chains from one sample, sequenced in a study of T cell responses to AZD1222 COVID-19 vaccine. Profiling relied on immunoSEQ multiplex PCR, and the TCRdb table lists in-frame clones only, not all of them. Here the sample spans approximately 180,000 clones, about 90% being singletons. Here the sequenced sample was peripheral blood, taken on day 0 of AZD1222 vaccination. These receptor sequences come from an adult in good health. The CDR3 runs from the conserved cysteine through the conserved F or W. Fields, in order: J gene, D gene, clone size, V gene, CDR3 DNA, CDR3 protein. A D gene is named only where the DNA matches it firmly. Only part of the rows carry a size: once, few, many, or a class if the clone is expanded.

j_call: TRBJ2-2
d_call: -
clone_size: -
v_call: TRBV4-2
cdr3_nt: TGTGCCAGCAGCCCGGCGAAACAGGCAAACACCGGGGAGCTGTTTTTT
cdr3_aa: CASSPAKQANTGELFF

j_call: TRBJ2-1
d_call: TRBD1
clone_size: once
v_call: TRBV28
cdr3_nt: TGTGCCAGCAGCAGGACAGGGGGTATCTGGAATGAGCAGTTCTTC
cdr3_aa: CASSRTGGIWNEQFF

j_call: TRBJ2-1
d_call: -
clone_size: -
v_call: TRBV7-6
cdr3_nt: TGTGCCAGCAGCCCACGGGGGACGAGCTCCTACAATGAGCAGTTCTTC
cdr3_aa: CASSPRGTSSYNEQFF

j_call: TRBJ1-5
d_call: TRBD1
clone_size: -
v_call: TRBV28
cdr3_nt: TGTGCCAGCAGTCTAAACAGGGGAAATCAGCCCCAGCATTTT
cdr3_aa: CASSLNRGNQPQHF

j_call: TRBJ1-2
d_call: -
clone_size: -
v_call: TRBV5-1
cdr3_nt: TGCGCCAGCAGCTTGGGACAGCAACCCTATGGCTACACCTTC
cdr3_aa: CASSLGQQPYGYTF

j_call: TRBJ2-7
d_call: -
clone_size: -
v_call: TRBV5-1
cdr3_nt: TGCGCCAGCAGCTTGGAGCAGGGTGTCTACGAGCAGTACTTC
cdr3_aa: CASSLEQGVYEQYF

j_call: TRBJ1-1
d_call: TRBD1
clone_size: -
v_call: TRBV6-2/TRBV6-3
cdr3_nt: TGTGCCAGCAGTGCCGATGGGCCAACAGGGGGATCGAACACTGAAGCTTTCTTT
cdr3_aa: CASSADGPTGGSNTEAFF

j_call: TRBJ2-7
d_call: TRBD1
clone_size: -
v_call: TRBV7-2
cdr3_nt: TGTGCCAGCAGCATTAGACAGGGAGATGCCGAGCAGTACTTC
cdr3_aa: CASSIRQGDAEQYF

j_call: TRBJ2-2
d_call: TRBD2
clone_size: -
v_call: TRBV11-2
cdr3_nt: TGTGCCAGCAGCCCTACTAGCGGGGGTTTCTACGGGGAGCTGTTTTTT
cdr3_aa: CASSPTSGGFYGELFF

j_call: TRBJ1-4
d_call: TRBD1
clone_size: once
v_call: TRBV6-5
cdr3_nt: TGTGCCAGCAGTACTCCGGGACAGGGCCCAAAACTGTTTTTT
cdr3_aa: CASSTPGQGPKLFF

j_call: TRBJ2-7
d_call: TRBD1
clone_size: -
v_call: TRBV6-6
cdr3_nt: TGTGCCAGCAGCGATGACAGGGGCCCCCGCGAGCAGTACTTC
cdr3_aa: CASSDDRGPREQYF